The following is a T cell receptor (beta chain) sequence with its context. Each CDR3 protein is one row after TCRdb ran MiXCR on the 5' RACE reads. The sample holds some 67,000 distinct CDR3 sequences, about a sixth seen once. The data derive from a study of HIV-infected patients and healthy controls. Germline loops: CDR1 DFQATT, CDR2 SNEGSKA (reference sequence). CDR3 length: 14 residues. V lost 5 bases and J 2 bases, leaving 16 bases between the germline ends. J is TRBJ2-7 and V is TRBV20-1; D remains unclear. The sequencing input was CD4+ T cells from blood. This sequence was found in a human donor in good health. The CDR3 is CSASPWLAAYEQYF. DNA for the CDR3: TGCAGTGCTTCCCCTTGGCTCGCGGCCTACGAGCAGTACTTC.